Listed here is a single T cell receptor beta chain. Its specificity is not known. Amplified TCR beta CDR3 regions derived from RNA transcripts. Using the HTBI primer set, a first-round RT-PCR was run on the TCR CDR3. TCRdb analysed the multiplex PCR reads with MiXCR anew, one entry per CDR3 protein. The sample consists of about 640,000 distinct CDR3 sequences, about 20% of them appearing once. For ophthalmopathy patients, the Clinical Activity Score was at least 3 and the NOSPECS grade at least 4; duration was under 3 months. The PBMCs had their origin in 8.5 to 10 ml of fresh peripheral blood. These data come from a study of T cells in Graves' hyperthyroidism and ophthalmopathy. Whole-study findings and limits: From stable hyperthyroidism, ophthalmopathy was set apart by a 13 V-J model. Appearing also in blood were most of the thyroid clonotypes expanded above 0.001.

Germline-derived CDR1 and CDR2 are MDHEN and SYDVKM. There are 15 residues in the CDR3. Trimming shortened V by 3 bases and J by 5 bases, and 14 bases separated the two germline ends. The chain couples TRBV28 to TRBJ2-1; D is perhaps TRBD2 (6 bases). The clonotype was recovered from a man younger than 45 with Graves' ophthalmopathy. Sequenced sample: blood. The CDR3: CASSLPTGGHNEQFF. CDR3 DNA sequence: TGTGCCAGCAGTTTGCCGACCGGGGGTCACAATGAGCAGTTCTTC.